This T cell receptor beta chain originates from a study of cytomegalovirus exposure and HLA in healthy donors. General study points: In a later analysis, common viral pathogens appeared linked to several of the most significant clusters.

In regard to this clone: The antigen is not known.

PCR amplification relied on 60 Vbeta primers (plus 13 Jbeta primers). Method: immunoSEQ multiplex PCR; TCRdb's copy keeps in-frame clones and lacks some. The sample features around 140,000 clones, with about 0.96% in its top ten. V was clipped by 5 bases and J by 6 bases, with 8 bases between them. The CDR3 contains 11 residues. The germline CDR1 and CDR2 sequences are SEHNR and FQNEAQ (reference sequence). Source material: PBMCs. The receptor comes from a male donor in good health and CMV-seronegative. The chain is built from TRBV7-9 and TRBJ2-7; unclear D gene. CDR3 region: CASSLPGEQYF. The CDR3 nucleotides are TGTGCCAGCAGCCTGCCCGGCGAGCAGTACTTC.